The sample holds a few counts of the clone carrying this T cell receptor beta chain. Germline CDR1 is SGHTA and CDR2 is FQGNSA. This CDR3 has 18 residues. J lost 3 bases, V lost 5 bases, and 17 bases had no gene match. The assay was immunoSEQ multiplex PCR, and TCRdb's table has in-frame clones only and misses some. There are 250,000 to 400,000 clones in the sample; 80% to 90% occur only once, and 5.3% lies in the top ten. This sample stems from a study of blood T cell repertoires in COVID-19. The age range of participants was about 18 to 95 years, with residence in more than 20 US areas. The clonotype was recovered from a woman in her 30s who had recovered from COVID-19. Source material: PBMCs or T cells enriched from blood (not recorded which). The chain uses TRBV7-2 and TRBJ1-2; 8 nucleotides line up with TRBD1. The CDR3 spells CASSLRIMRAGGHYGYTF. The CDR3 coding sequence is TGTGCCAGCAGCCTAAGAATAATGCGGGCAGGGGGCCACTATGGCTACACCTTC.